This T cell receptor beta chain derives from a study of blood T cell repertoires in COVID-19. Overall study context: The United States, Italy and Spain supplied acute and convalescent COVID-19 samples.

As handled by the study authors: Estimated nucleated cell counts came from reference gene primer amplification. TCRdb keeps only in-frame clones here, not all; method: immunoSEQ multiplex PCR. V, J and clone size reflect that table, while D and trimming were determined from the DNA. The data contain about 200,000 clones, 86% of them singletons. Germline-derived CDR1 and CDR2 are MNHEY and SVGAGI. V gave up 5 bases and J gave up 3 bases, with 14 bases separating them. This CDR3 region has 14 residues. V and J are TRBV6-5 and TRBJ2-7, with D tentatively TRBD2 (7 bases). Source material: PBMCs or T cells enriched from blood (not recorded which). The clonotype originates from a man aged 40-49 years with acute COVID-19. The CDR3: CASSPYRDYYEQYF. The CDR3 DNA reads TGTGCCAGCAGTCCGTACAGGGACTACTACGAGCAGTACTTC.